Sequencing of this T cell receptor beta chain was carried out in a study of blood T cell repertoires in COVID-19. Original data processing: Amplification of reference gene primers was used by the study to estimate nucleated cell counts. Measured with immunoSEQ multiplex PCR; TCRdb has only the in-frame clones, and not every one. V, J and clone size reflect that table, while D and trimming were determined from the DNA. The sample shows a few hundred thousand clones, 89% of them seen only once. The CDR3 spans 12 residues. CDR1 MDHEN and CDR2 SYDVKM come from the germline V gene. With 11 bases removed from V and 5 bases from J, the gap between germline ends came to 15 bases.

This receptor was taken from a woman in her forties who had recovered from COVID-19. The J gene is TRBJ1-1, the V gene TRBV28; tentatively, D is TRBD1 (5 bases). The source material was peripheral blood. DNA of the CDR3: TGTGCCTCGCGCTTGGGGGGTACTGAAGCTTTCTTT. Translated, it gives CASRLGGTEAFF.